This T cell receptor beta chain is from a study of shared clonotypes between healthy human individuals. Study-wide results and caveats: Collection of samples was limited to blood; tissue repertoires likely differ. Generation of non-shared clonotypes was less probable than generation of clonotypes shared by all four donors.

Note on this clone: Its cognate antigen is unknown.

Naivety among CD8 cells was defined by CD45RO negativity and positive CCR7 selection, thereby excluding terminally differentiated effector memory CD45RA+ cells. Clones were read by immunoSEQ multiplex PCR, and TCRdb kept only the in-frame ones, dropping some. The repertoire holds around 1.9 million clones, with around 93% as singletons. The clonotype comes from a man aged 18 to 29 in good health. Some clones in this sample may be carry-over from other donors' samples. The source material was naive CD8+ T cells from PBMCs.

This chain's CDR3 is CASSLRQGGGNTIYF. The CDR3 nucleotides read TGTGCCAGCAGCTTAAGACAGGGAGGAGGAAACACCATATATTTT. The chain employs TRBV11-2 and TRBJ1-3, with 7 bases that match TRBD1. Germline CDR1 and CDR2: SGHAT and FQNNGV. V lost 2 bases to trimming and J lost 4 bases; unmatched junction nucleotides: 5. This CDR3 spans 15 amino acids.